Below, 18 T cell receptor beta chains from the same sample are listed, as sequenced in a study of a mutant IDH1 vaccine in newly diagnosed glioma. Antigens of these TCRs are unknown. Time point here: week 35, safety follow-up. Each dose delivered 300 ug of mutant IDH1 20-mer peptide subcutaneously with imiquimod. Profiled with immunoSEQ multiplex PCR; TCRdb holds only in-frame clones, not every one. The repertoire includes approximately 28,000 clones, approximately 87% of them detected once, and about a third sits in the top ten. The specimen comprised PBMCs, sampled from a glioma patient whose treatment included an IDH1 peptide vaccine. The receptors originated from a man younger than 45 with glioma.

This clone has only a few counts. The CDR3 sequence is CATSDPTGVETEAFF. CDR3 nucleotides: TGTGCCACCAGCGACCCTACAGGGGTTGAGACTGAAGCTTTCTTT. The chain joins TRBV15 to TRBJ1-1; TRBD1 matches at 7 bases. Per germline, CDR1 LNHNV and CDR2 YYDKDF (reference sequence). This CDR3 comprises 15 residues. The V segment lost 5 bases and the J segment 5 bases; nucleotides outside the gene matches: 11.

The rearrangement links TRBV7-9 to TRBJ2-5, with 7 bases identical to TRBD2. Germline lookup yields CDR1 SEHNR and CDR2 FQNEAQ (reference sequence). The V gene end was trimmed by 5 bases and the J gene end by 4 bases; junction bases not matched to a gene: 13. The CDR3 totals 16 residues. For the CDR3, the DNA is TGTGCCAGCAGCCGCGGGGGAGCCCTAGGGATAGAGACCCAGTACTTC. It codes for CASSRGGALGIETQYF.

The chain links TRBV4-2 to TRBJ2-7; 7 bases line up with TRBD2. This CDR3 is 15 amino acids long. Per germline, CDR1 LGHNA and CDR2 YNFKEQ. After removal of 5 bases from V and 1 base from J, the junction contained 8 bases not matched to a gene. The CDR3 DNA reads as TGTGCCAGCAGCTACCTAGCGGATTCGTCCTACGAGCAGTACTTC. It specifies CASSYLADSSYEQYF.

V gene TRBV25-1 combines with J gene TRBJ2-3; 10 bases are shared with TRBD2. Germline V CDR1 and CDR2: MGHDK, SYGVNS. The CDR3 sequence is 18 residues long. Trimming at V came to 2 bases and at J to 5 bases, leaving 13 bases not matched to a gene. CDR3 coding DNA: TGTGCCAGCAGTGAAGGGCCTGCCCTAGCGGGGGAGGGAGATACGCAGTATTTT. It codes for CASSEGPALAGEGDTQYF.

The chain has TRBV10-3 and TRBJ1-2; TRBD1 is a possible D gene (6 bases). The CDR3 extends over 13 amino acids. Germline-derived CDR1 and CDR2 are ENHRY and SYGVKD. V lost 6 bases, J lost 8 bases, and 16 bases lay in between. CDR3 bases: TGTGCCATCAGCGTTCTGAGGGGGGAGGGCTACACCTTC. It encodes CAISVLRGEGYTF.

V gene TRBV25-1 combines with J gene TRBJ2-1; D uncertain. This CDR3 contains 14 residues. V was pared by 4 bases and J by 0 bases, with 7 bases between. Germline values: CDR1 MGHDK, CDR2 SYGVNS. CDR3 DNA sequence: TGTGCCAGCAGTGGGTTAGCCTCCTACAATGAGCAGTTCTTC. Amino acid sequence: CASSGLASYNEQFF.

The CDR3 loop is CASRRQAGSYEQYF. CDR3 DNA sequence: TGTGCCAGTAGGAGACAGGCGGGCTCCTACGAGCAGTACTTC. The chain recombines TRBV27 with TRBJ2-7; possible D gene TRBD1, 6 bases. Germline CDR1 and CDR2: MNHEY and SMNVEV (reference sequence). Trimming pared 9 bases from V and 0 bases from J, leaving 15 bases between. The CDR3 runs to 14 residues.

This rearrangement joins TRBV19 to TRBJ2-1; 7 bases fit TRBD1. This CDR3 comprises 14 residues. From germline, CDR1 is LNHDA and CDR2 SQIVND (reference sequence). Unmatched junction bases numbered 1, after V lost 5 bases and J lost 0 bases. The CDR3 DNA is TGTGCCAGTAGTCACAGGGGCTCCTACAATGAGCAGTTCTTC. It specifies CASSHRGSYNEQFF.

The rearrangement joins TRBV4-2 to TRBJ2-2; possible D gene TRBD2, 6 bases. Trimming left V 4 bases short and J 7 bases short, with 19 bases between. This CDR3 has 16 residues. Germline CDR1 reads LGHNA; CDR2 reads YNFKEQ. CDR3: CASSLLADPRGGELFF. DNA of the CDR3: TGTGCCAGCAGCCTCTTAGCGGATCCAAGGGGCGGGGAGCTGTTTTTT.

This clone was counted a single time. The V call is TRBV9, the J call TRBJ2-2; TRBD2 is a possible D gene (5 bases). Germline V gene data show CDR1 as SGDLS and CDR2 as YYNGEE. V lost 8 bases and J lost 7, with 15 bases in between. This CDR3 has 13 residues. Here the CDR3 reads CASNRPRDGELFF. The CDR3 DNA reads as TGTGCCAGTAACCGCCCCCGGGACGGGGAGCTGTTTTTT.

The J gene is TRBJ2-7, the V gene TRBV6-1, with a weak D call TRBD2 (6 bases). V was shortened by 2 bases and J by 5 bases, with 16 bases between the two germline ends. The germline V gene has CDR1 MNHNS and CDR2 SASEGT. CDR3 length equals 15 residues. The CDR3 region is CASSELEEGSDEQYF. The CDR3 region has the DNA TGTGCCAGCAGTGAACTCGAGGAGGGAAGCGACGAGCAGTACTTC.

The chain couples TRBV28 to TRBJ2-3, with 10 bases fitting TRBD1. The CDR3 length is 15 residues. V lost 5 bases to trimming and J lost 4 bases; unmatched junction nucleotides: 6. CDR1 is MDHEN and CDR2 is SYDVKM in the germline V gene. The CDR3 here is CASSLTGGGSDTQYF. CDR3 in DNA: TGTGCCAGCAGTCTGACAGGGGGCGGCTCAGATACGCAGTATTTT. Complete variable domain (other parts from reference TRBV28 and TRBJ2-3): DVKVTQSSRYLVKRTGEKVFLECVQDMDHENMFWYRQDPGLGLRLIYFSYDVKMKEKGDIPEGYSVSREKKERFSLILESASTNQTSMYLCASSLTGGGSDTQYFGPGTRLTVL.

This sequence joins TRBV5-1 and TRBJ2-5, with D perhaps matching TRBD1 or TRBD2 (5 bases each). The CDR3 has 13 amino acids. Germline V gene lookup returns CDR1 SGHRS and CDR2 YFSETQ. The V end was cut by 3 bases, the J end by 5 bases, with 11 bases between. The CDR3 DNA reads as TGCGCCAGCAGCTGGGACCGGGGCGAGACCCAGTACTTC. Translating gives CASSWDRGETQYF.

This clone was observed a single time. CDR3 nucleotides: TGCGCCAGCAGCTTGGTGGCAGGGGAAGGCGAAAAACTGTTTTTT. This translates into CASSLVAGEGEKLFF. V usage is TRBV5-1 and J usage is TRBJ1-4; weak D call: TRBD1 (6 bases). Trimming pared 0 bases from V and 8 bases from J, leaving 14 bases between. The CDR3 contains 15 residues. The germline V gene encodes CDR1 SGHRS and CDR2 YFSETQ. The whole variable domain, filled in from reference TRBV5-1 and TRBJ1-4, reads KAGVTQTPRYLIKTRGQQVTLSCSPISGHRSVSWYQQTPGQGLQFLFEYFSETQRNKGNFPGRFSGRQFSNSRSEMNVSTLELGDSALYLCASSLVAGEGEKLFFGSGTQLSVL.

This clone showed up just once. The rearrangement links TRBV19 to TRBJ1-2, with a possible D match to TRBD1 (6 bases). This CDR3 is built from 10 residues. V lost 10 bases, J lost 8 bases, and 11 bases lay in between. CDR1 LNHDA and CDR2 SQIVND come from the germline V gene (reference sequence). The chain's CDR3 is CATGQYGYTF. As DNA, the CDR3 is TGTGCCACTGGACAGTACGGCTACACCTTC.

This chain links TRBV25-1 with TRBJ2-3, with 8 bases matching TRBD2. The CDR3 runs to 17 residues. V was clipped by 6 bases and J by 9 bases; unmatched bases: 20. Looked up from germline, CDR1 is MGHDK and CDR2 is SYGVNS. CDR3 protein: CASRSGSAGGPLRTQYF. The CDR3 nucleotides read TGTGCCAGCAGGTCAGGATCGGCGGGAGGCCCCCTACGGACGCAGTATTTT.

This clone has a single count. At one boundary the junction diverges from the germline segment, which might be a read error. V and J are TRBV27 and TRBJ2-2; a possible D gene is TRBD1 (6 bases). CDR1 and CDR2 from the germline V gene are MNHEY and SMNVEV (reference sequence). This CDR3 comprises 15 residues. CDR3 loop: CASCFGTPNTGELFF. CDR3 coding DNA: TGTGCCAGCTGTTTCGGGACACCAAACACCGGGGAGCTGTTTTTT.

The chain combines TRBV29-1 with TRBJ2-7; perhaps TRBD2 as D (6 bases). Trimming removed 5 bases at V and 2 bases at J, with 13 bases between. Per germline, CDR1 SQVTM and CDR2 ANQGSEA. The CDR3 loop spans 13 amino acids. CDR3 protein: CSVRVAATYEQYF. As DNA, the CDR3 is TGCAGCGTTAGGGTAGCGGCAACCTACGAGCAGTACTTC.